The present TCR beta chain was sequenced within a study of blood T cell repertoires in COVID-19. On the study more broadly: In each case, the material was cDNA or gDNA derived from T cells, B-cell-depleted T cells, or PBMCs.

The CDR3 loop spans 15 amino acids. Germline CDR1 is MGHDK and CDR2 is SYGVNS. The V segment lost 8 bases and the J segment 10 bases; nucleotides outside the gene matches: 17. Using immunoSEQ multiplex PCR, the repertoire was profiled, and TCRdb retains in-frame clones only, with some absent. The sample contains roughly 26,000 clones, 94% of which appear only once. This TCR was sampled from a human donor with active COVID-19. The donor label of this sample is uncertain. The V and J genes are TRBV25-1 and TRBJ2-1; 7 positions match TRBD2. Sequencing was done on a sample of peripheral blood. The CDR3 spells CASEGLAGVWGEQFF. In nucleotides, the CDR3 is TGTGCCAGCGAGGGCCTGGCGGGAGTCTGGGGGGAGCAGTTCTTC.